The 22 T cell receptor beta chains below were found in one sample sequenced in a study of T cell clonality in common variable immunodeficiency. The study's findings and limits: In common variable immunodeficiency, TCR beta chains reportedly carried fewer deletions and N-nucleotide insertions.

Produced via immunoSEQ multiplex PCR; TCRdb's table is partial and in-frame only. This sample's table has 8,000 or so clones. These receptors' antigens are unknown. Input material: peripheral blood mononuclear cells. The receptors were gathered from a human donor with common variable immunodeficiency.

Note on this clone: The read ends 3 residues before the CDR3 terminus; that terminus is restored from the germline J gene. V and J are TRBV7-9 and TRBJ2-5; tentatively, D is TRBD2 (6 bases). This CDR3 has 12 amino acids. CDR1 and CDR2 from the germline V gene are SEHNR and FQNEAQ (reference sequence). Trimming left V 4 bases short and J 7 bases short, with 10 bases between. CDR3: CASSSVGGTQYF. The sequenced CDR3 bases are TGTGCCAGCAGCTCTGTCGGGGGGACC. The full variable domain, with the rest looked up from reference TRBV7-9 and TRBJ2-5, is DTGVSQNPRHKITKRGQNVTFRCDPISEHNRLYWYRQTLGQGPEFLTYFQNEAQLEKSRLLSDRFSAERPKGSFSTLEIQRTEQGDSAMYLCASSSVGGTQYFGPGTRLLVL.

Remarks on this clone: The CDR3 goes on 3 residues after the read ends, and that part is filled in from the germline J gene. This chain joins TRBV19 and TRBJ2-5, with D hard to call. The CDR3 sequence is 13 residues long. The V end lost 3 bases, the J end lost 1 base, and 6 bases lay between the germline ends. The V gene's germline CDR1 is LNHDA and CDR2 SQIVND (reference sequence). Here the CDR3 reads CASSINFQETQYF. The CDR3 bases that were read are TGTGCCAGTAGTATCAACTTCCAAGAGACC. Supplemented by reference TRBV19 and TRBJ2-5, the full variable domain reads DGGITQSPKYLFRKEGQNVTLSCEQNLNHDAMYWYRQDPGQGLRLIYYSQIVNDFQKGDIAEGYSVSREKKESFPLTVTSAQKNPTAFYLCASSINFQETQYFGPGTRLLVL.

This clone is labeled medium-sized based on frequency. Read sequence stops 3 residues before the CDR3 end, and the germline J gene provides the missing end. The chain combines TRBV29-1 with TRBJ2-1; TRBD1 might be the D (6 bases). CDR1 is SQVTM and CDR2 is ANQGSEA in the germline V gene. The CDR3 runs to 16 residues. Trimming removed 4 bases at V and 2 bases at J, with 18 bases between. The CDR3 loop reads CSVVKFGGQAYNEQFF. The CDR3 bases that were read are TGCAGCGTTGTAAAGTTTGGGGGACAAGCCTACAATGAG.

Of note for this clone: The read stops 3 residues short of the end of the CDR3; the missing end is completed from the germline J gene. This sequence joins TRBV18 and TRBJ2-7; D is perhaps TRBD1 (5 bases). The CDR3 is 15 amino acids. Deletions cut 2 bases from V and 2 bases from J, with 13 bases between. Germline lookup yields CDR1 KGHSH and CDR2 LQKENI. The CDR3 loop is CASSPRGQVTYEQYF. The DNA read from the CDR3 is TGTGCCAGCTCACCAAGGGGTCAGGTGACCTACGAG.

By frequency, this clone registers medium-sized. The read finishes 3 residues shy of the CDR3 end, and the germline J gene is used to complete it. The gene calls are TRBV5-6 and TRBJ1-1, with D tentatively TRBD1 (6 bases). The length of the CDR3 is 15 residues. The germline V and J ends were trimmed by 1 base and 1 base, with 11 bases remaining between them. The germline V gene has CDR1 SGHDT and CDR2 YYEEEE. The sequenced part of the CDR3 DNA is TGTGCCAGCAGCTTGAGGGACACCCGGAACACTGAA. Amino acids: CASSLRDTRNTE. The entire CDR3 sequence reads CASSLRDTRNTEAFF. The full variable domain, with the rest looked up from reference TRBV5-6 and TRBJ1-1, is DAGVTQSPTHLIKTRGQQVTLRCSPKSGHDTVSWYQQALGQGPQFIFQYYEEEERQRGNFPDRFSGHQFPNYSSELNVNALLLGDSALYLCASSLRDTRNTEAFFGQGTRLTVV.

With respect to this clone: The missing CDR3 end, 3 residues past where the read stops, is filled in from the germline J gene. The chain carries TRBV19 and TRBJ2-7, with 10 bases aligning to TRBD1. Germline CDR1 LNHDA, CDR2 SQIVND (reference sequence). J gave up 5 bases and V 3 bases, and 10 bases lay outside the gene matches. This CDR3 has 16 amino acids. Here the CDR3 reads CASSMGLGQGIDEQYF. Partial CDR3 DNA: TGTGCCAGTAGTATGGGTTTGGGACAGGGGATCGACGAG.

Worth noting for this clone: The CDR3 goes on 3 residues after the read ends, and that part is filled in from the germline J gene. V usage is TRBV30 and J usage is TRBJ2-7; 9 bases fit TRBD1. Germline-derived CDR1 and CDR2 are GTSNPN and SVGIG (reference sequence). V shed 3 bases, J shed 6 bases, and the junction held 15 bases outside the gene matches. This CDR3 contains 16 residues. Partial CDR3 DNA: TGTGCCTGGAGACCGTTCCCCGGGACAGGGAGGTTCGAG. Residues: CAWRPFPGTGRFE. The whole CDR3 sequence reads CAWRPFPGTGRFEQYF.

As to this clone: The CDR3 end lies 3 residues beyond the end of the read and is filled in from the germline J gene. J is TRBJ1-2 and V is TRBV7-9; no definite D call. The CDR3 totals 15 residues. Germline CDR1 SEHNR, CDR2 FQNEAQ (reference sequence). V gave up 7 bases and J gave up 2 bases, with 17 bases separating them. The part of the CDR3 DNA that was read is TGTGCCAGCACCAACCGGGGAGTTGAGAACTATGGC. It is translated as CASTNRGVENYG. The CDR3, in full, reads CASTNRGVENYGYTF.

About this clone itself: Sequencing ends 3 residues short of the CDR3 end; the germline J gene provides the rest. This sequence joins TRBV7-9 and TRBJ1-2, with 7 bases lining up with TRBD1. The germline V gene has CDR1 SEHNR and CDR2 FQNEAQ (reference sequence). The CDR3 has 14 amino acids. V shed 2 bases, J shed 3 bases, and the junction held 3 bases outside the gene matches. The sequenced CDR3 bases are TGTGCCAGCAGCTTACAGGACAGGTACTATGGC. Its protein product is CASSLQDRYYG. The CDR3, in full, reads CASSLQDRYYGYTF.

About this clone itself: The read gets to within 3 residues of the CDR3 end, and the germline J gene fills in the rest. The J gene is TRBJ2-1, the V gene TRBV7-2; 7 nucleotides line up with TRBD1. The CDR3 is 15 residues long. The V and J ends lost 4 bases and 4 bases, in that order; junction bases with no gene match: 7. CDR1 SGHTA and CDR2 FQGNSA come from the germline V gene. CDR3 DNA, as far as it was read: TGTGCCAGCAGCTCAATGGGACAGCCTTACAATGAG. Translation: CASSSMGQPYNE. The full-length CDR3 reads as CASSSMGQPYNEQFF.

The CDR3 here is CASSPGTKPDTQYF. The sequenced part of the CDR3 DNA is TGTGCCAGCAGCCCAGGAACAAAGCCAGATACG. V and J are TRBV7-9 and TRBJ2-3; D is undetermined. The read stops 3 residues short of the end of the CDR3; the missing end is completed from the germline J gene. This CDR3 has 14 residues. Trimming pared 5 bases from V and 4 bases from J, leaving 13 bases between. Per the germline V gene, CDR1 is SEHNR and CDR2 is FQNEAQ (reference sequence).

To note about this clone: The DNA ends 3 residues before the CDR3 does, and the rest of the CDR3 is filled in from the germline J gene. The genes are TRBV5-6 and TRBJ2-3, with 12 bases fitting TRBD2. Germline CDR1 and CDR2: SGHDT and YYEEEE. The CDR3 spans 15 residues. The trim removed 4 bases at V and 4 bases at J, leaving 4 bases unmatched. CDR3 DNA, as far as it was read: TGTGCCAGCAGCCTAGCGGGGGGGAATCCAGATACG. The encoded protein is CASSLAGGNPDT. The whole CDR3 is CASSLAGGNPDTQYF.

Comments on this clone: The observed sequence ends 3 residues before the CDR3 terminus, with the missing tail filled in from the germline J gene. J is TRBJ1-6 and V is TRBV6-2 or TRBV6-3, with D possibly being TRBD1 (5 bases). Trimming took 6 bases from V and 10 from J, leaving 19 bases between them. The CDR3 totals 15 residues. Germline CDR1 reads MNHEY; CDR2 reads SVGEGT. The sequenced part of the CDR3 DNA is TGTGCCAGCAGCTCACCAGGATTATGGGGCTCACCC. Amino acids: CASSSPGLWGSP. The entire CDR3 is CASSSPGLWGSPLHF.

Points on this clone: The sequence runs out 3 residues before the end of the CDR3; the remainder is reconstructed from the germline J gene. The rearrangement links TRBV20-1 to TRBJ2-3, with D possibly matching TRBD2 (6 bases). Trimming shortened V by 6 bases and J by 4 bases, and 14 bases separated the two germline ends. CDR3 length: 13 residues. The germline V gene encodes CDR1 DFQATT and CDR2 SNEGSKA (reference sequence). The sequenced part of the CDR3 DNA is TGCAGTGCCCAGGGAGGAGACCCAGATACG. This encodes CSAQGGDPDT. The full CDR3 is CSAQGGDPDTQYF.

Note on this clone: The observed sequence ends 3 residues before the CDR3 terminus, with the missing tail filled in from the germline J gene. The rearrangement joins TRBV7-9 to TRBJ1-2; 8 positions match TRBD1. Germline lookup yields CDR1 SEHNR and CDR2 FQNEAQ (reference sequence). The V gene end was trimmed by 5 bases and the J gene end by 7 bases; junction bases not matched to a gene: 3. This CDR3 has 12 amino acids. The CDR3 region is CASSLGQGGYTF. The CDR3 bases that were read are TGTGCCAGCAGCCTCGGACAGGGTGGC.

Turning to this clone: The read ends 3 residues shy of where the CDR3 ends; the end is completed using the germline J gene. The rearrangement uses TRBV7-2 and TRBJ2-7, with D tentatively TRBD2 (6 bases). Germline values: CDR1 SGHTA, CDR2 FQGNSA. V was cut by 1 base and J by 2 bases, with 9 bases left in between. The CDR3 contains 14 residues. The CDR3: CASSLGSGPYEQYF. The sequenced CDR3 bases are TGTGCCAGCAGCTTAGGTAGCGGACCCTACGAG.

As concerns this clone: The read terminates 3 residues ahead of where the CDR3 ends, so the germline J gene completes it. The chain has TRBV10-1 and TRBJ2-5; D might be TRBD2 (6 bases). Germline-derived CDR1 and CDR2 are WNHNN and SYGVQD (reference sequence). Trimming took 2 bases from V and 3 from J, leaving 10 bases between them. This CDR3 contains 14 residues. CDR3 region: CASSERTNKETQYF. Partial CDR3 DNA: TGCGCCAGCAGTGAGAGGACTAACAAAGAGACC.

On this clone: The read gets to within 3 residues of the CDR3 end, and the germline J gene fills in the rest. The J gene is TRBJ2-1, the V gene TRBV20-1, with a possible D match to TRBD2 (5 bases). Trimming took off 4 bases at V and 0 bases at J, with 10 bases between the two ends. This CDR3 is built from 14 residues. From germline, CDR1 is DFQATT and CDR2 SNEGSKA (reference sequence). The part of the CDR3 DNA that was read is TGCAGTGCTACCCGGACTCCCTCCTACAATGAG. This gives the protein CSATRTPSYNE. The complete CDR3 sequence is CSATRTPSYNEQFF.

As concerns this clone: The read terminates 3 residues ahead of where the CDR3 ends, so the germline J gene completes it. This chain connects TRBV2 to TRBJ1-2, with 9 bases that match TRBD1. The CDR3 has 14 residues. Germline values: CDR1 SNHLY, CDR2 FYNNEI. The V gene end was trimmed by 1 base and the J gene end by 5 bases; junction bases not matched to a gene: 2. CDR3 DNA, as far as it was read: TGTGCCAGCAGTGAAGTAGACAGGGGGTATGGC. Its translation: CASSEVDRGYG. The CDR3 as a whole reads CASSEVDRGYGYTF.

As concerns this clone: The read ends 3 residues early relative to the CDR3; the germline J gene fills the gap. The chain employs TRBV7-9 and TRBJ1-5, with D uncertain. The CDR3 is 12 amino acids. V lost 5 bases to trimming and J lost 7 bases, with 9 bases between them. CDR1 and CDR2 from the germline V gene are SEHNR and FQNEAQ (reference sequence). The part of the CDR3 DNA that was read is TGTGCCAGCAGCCGGGGAAACCAGCCC. Its translation is CASSRGNQP. The complete CDR3 protein is CASSRGNQPQHF.

Notes on this clone: The read ends 3 residues early relative to the CDR3; the germline J gene fills the gap. V gene TRBV5-1 combines with J gene TRBJ2-5; TRBD1 aligns across 8 bases. V lost 4 bases, J lost 4 bases, and 3 bases stayed unmatched. Germline V gene sequence: CDR1 SGHRS, CDR2 YFSETQ. This CDR3 comprises 13 residues. The covered CDR3 bases are TGCGCCAGCAGCCAGGGGGCAGGAGAGACC. This encodes CASSQGAGET. The entire CDR3 protein is CASSQGAGETQYF.

Turning to this clone: Coverage ceases 3 residues before the CDR3 finishes, and the germline J gene fills in the end. The gene calls are TRBV18 and TRBJ1-1; weak D call: TRBD1 (5 bases). The CDR3 loop spans 16 amino acids. V lost 1 base, J lost 2 bases, and 14 bases lay in between. The germline CDR1 and CDR2 sequences are KGHSH and LQKENI. The CDR3 loop reads CASSPRGQGINTEAFF. CDR3 DNA (partial): TGTGCCAGCTCACCACGAGGGCAGGGCATAAACACTGAA.